This TCR beta chain was sequenced in a study of T-cell memory formation after mild COVID-19. Findings and limits, study-wide: Clones which contracted sat mainly in CM and EM if CD4+, and in EMRA if CD8+. Some responding clones appeared in pre-infection memory, suggesting cross-reactive memory joined. Contracting clones from day 15 to 85 had balanced CD4/CD8; later expanders favoured CD4+.

Details on this clonotype: No antigen is known for it.

The CDR3 length is 14 residues. V gave up 10 bases and J gave up 8 bases; unmatched junction bases: 13. Germline V gene sequence: CDR1 MNHEY, CDR2 SVGEGT. It was 5'RACE with constant-segment primers that produced the TCR alpha and TCR beta cDNA libraries, which carried sample barcodes and UMIs. TCRdb re-called the 5' RACE reads through MiXCR, storing one row per CDR3 protein. The sample shows about 430,000 distinct CDR3 sequences, around 24% of them seen only once. The chain recombines TRBV6-2 or TRBV6-3 with TRBJ1-2, with 10 positions matching TRBD1. The sequence was collected from an adult woman who had mild COVID-19 (a few samples of this study predate the infection). Cell type and time point are not known. Sequencing was performed on PBMCs or a T cell subset sorted from them (not recorded which). CDR3 in DNA: TGTGCCATCGCCGACGTGGGACAGGGGTACGGCTACACCTTC. Its translation: CAIADVGQGYGYTF.